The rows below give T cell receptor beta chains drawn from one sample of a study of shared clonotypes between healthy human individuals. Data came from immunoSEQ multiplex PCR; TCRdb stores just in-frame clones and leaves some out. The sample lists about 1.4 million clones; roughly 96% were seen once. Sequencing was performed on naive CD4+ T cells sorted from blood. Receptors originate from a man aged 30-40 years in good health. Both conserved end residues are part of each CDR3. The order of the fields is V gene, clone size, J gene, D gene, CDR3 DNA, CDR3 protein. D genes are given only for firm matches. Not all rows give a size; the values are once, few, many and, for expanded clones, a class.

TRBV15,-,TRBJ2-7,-,TGTGCCACCAGCCCAGCATGGCAGAAAAACTACGAGCAGTACTTC,CATSPAWQKNYEQYF
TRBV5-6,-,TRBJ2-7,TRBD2,TGTGCCAGCAGCTTATTAGCGGGTAGCGACGAGCAGTACTTC,CASSLLAGSDEQYF
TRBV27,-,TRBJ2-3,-,TGTGCCAGCAGTCCCCAGATCATCAGGATGGATACGCAGTATTTT,CASSPQIIRMDTQYF
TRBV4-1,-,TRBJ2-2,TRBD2,TGCGCCAGCAGCCTTAGACTAGCGGGCGCCACCACCGGGGAGCTGTTTTTT,CASSLRLAGATTGELFF
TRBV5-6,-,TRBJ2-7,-,TGTGCCAGCAGCTTGGGTCGGGGGCACGAGCAGTACTTC,CASSLGRGHEQYF
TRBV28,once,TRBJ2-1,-,TGTGCCAGCATCGGGCCCATCGGCAATGAGCAGTTCTTC,CASIGPIGNEQFF
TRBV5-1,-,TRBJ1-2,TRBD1,TGCGCCAGCAGCTCACCGGACAGGGTTTGGGACTATGGCTACACCTTC,CASSSPDRVWDYGYTF
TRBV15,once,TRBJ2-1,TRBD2,TGTGCCACCAGCAGCCGACTAGCGGCCTACAATGAGCAGTTCTTC,CATSSRLAAYNEQFF
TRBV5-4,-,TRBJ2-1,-,TGTGCCAGCAGCTTGAGGGGAACTCAAAACAATGAGCAGTTCTTC,CASSLRGTQNNEQFF
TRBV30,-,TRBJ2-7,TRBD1,TGTGCCTGGAGGGGACAGGGGGCATTGGGGGGTTCTCTTTGCGAGCAGTACTTC,CAWRGQGALGGSLCEQYF
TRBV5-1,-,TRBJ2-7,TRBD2,TGCGCCAGCAGCTTCTTAGCGGGAGGTAGAAACGAGCAGTACTTC,CASSFLAGGRNEQYF
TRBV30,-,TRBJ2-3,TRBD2,TGTGCCTGCAAATTAGCGGGAGGGCCTTCCGATACGCAGTATTTT,CACKLAGGPSDTQYF
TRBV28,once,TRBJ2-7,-,TGTGCCAGCAGAGACGGGTACACAGCCTACGAGCAGTACTTC,CASRDGYTAYEQYF
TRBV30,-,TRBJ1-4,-,TGTGCCTGGAGTGTCGTGATTCGGGAAAAACTGTTTTTT,CAWSVVIREKLFF
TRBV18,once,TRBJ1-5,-,TGTGCCAGTTCGCGGTTTGGACACGGTAACGATAGCAATCAGCCCCAGCATTTT,CASSRFGHGNDSNQPQHF
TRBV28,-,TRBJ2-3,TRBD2,TGTGCCAGCAGTACTAGCGGGAGAGGCACAGATACGCAGTATTTT,CASSTSGRGTDTQYF
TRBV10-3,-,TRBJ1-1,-,TGTGCCATCAGTGAGTCGACCCTGACGAACACTGAAGCTTTCTTT,CAISESTLTNTEAFF
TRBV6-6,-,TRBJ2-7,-,TGTGCCAGCAGTTACTCAGGAGGTACGAGCTCCTACGAGCAGTACTTC,CASSYSGGTSSYEQYF
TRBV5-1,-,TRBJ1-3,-,TGCGCCAGCAGCTTGATACCGCGGGACTCTGGAAACACCATATATTTT,CASSLIPRDSGNTIYF
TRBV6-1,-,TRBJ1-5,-,TGTGCCAGCAGTGAAGTCCCAAATCAGCCCCAGCATTTT,CASSEVPNQPQHF
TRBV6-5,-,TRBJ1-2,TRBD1,TGTGCCAGCAACCCGGGACAGGGGATTTTTGGCTACACCTTC,CASNPGQGIFGYTF
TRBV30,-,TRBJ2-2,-,TGTGCCTGGAGTGTACCCGGGCTAACCGGGGAGCTGTTTTTT,CAWSVPGLTGELFF
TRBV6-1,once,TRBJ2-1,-,TGTGCCCTCCACCGACAGCGTACCTATGAGCAGTTCTTC,CALHRQRTYEQFF